This TCR beta chain is drawn from a study of blood T cells in healthy people across ages. Broader study findings: Whereas aged donors had fewer naive CD4+ cells, long-lived donors had more of them and higher diversity. Because sorting was not performed, PBMCs prevented conclusive naive versus antigen-experienced comparison.

At least 6.5 million PBMCs were isolated per sample. As regards this clonotype: No antigen is known for it.

The second PCR ran about 6 to 12 cycles with a sample-barcoded 5' primer and J-beta primers. No fewer than 2.5 million CDR3-containing paired-end reads came from each sample. TCRdb processed the 5' RACE reads anew with MiXCR; each CDR3 protein has one entry. The data hold hundreds of thousands of distinct CDR3 sequences, with 29% observed a single time. Germline CDR1 SGHKS, CDR2 YYEKEE (reference sequence). The V and J ends lost 1 base and 6 bases respectively, with 16 bases between them. The CDR3 has 15 amino acids. The TCR originated in an elderly woman in good health. The chain is built from TRBV5-5 and TRBJ1-1; D unresolved. Sequencing input: blood. The CDR3 nucleotides read TGTGCCAGCAGCTTGCGCGGGCGATGGTATTCTGAAGCTTTCTTT. This sequence encodes CASSLRGRWYSEAFF.